This T cell receptor (beta chain) was observed in a study of blood T cell repertoires in COVID-19. The overall study: The United States, Italy and Spain were the sources of the acute and convalescent COVID-19 samples.

It was during active infection that Seattle patients were enrolled and then longitudinally followed. As processed by the authors: The assay estimated nucleated cells by amplifying reference gene primers. Measured with immunoSEQ multiplex PCR; TCRdb has only the in-frame clones, and not every one. The V and J calls and clone size come from that table; D and trimming were worked out from the DNA. Of 25,000 to 35,000 clones listed, just under 95% are singletons. The V and J ends lost 7 bases and 0 bases respectively, with 13 bases between them. This CDR3 is 16 amino acids long. CDR1 is SNHLY, CDR2 FYNNEI, per germline.

The receptor was derived from a woman between 70 and 85 years old with COVID-19, enrolled during active disease. The rearrangement joins TRBV2 to TRBJ1-6; possibly TRBD1 for D (5 bases). The sequencing input was peripheral blood. Here the CDR3 DNA reads TGTGCCAGCACGGGGGGACTGAGCTCCTATAATTCACCCCTCCACTTT. It specifies CASTGGLSSYNSPLHF.